These 17 T cell receptor beta chains were sequenced from one sample in a study of blood T cell repertoires in COVID-19. The method was immunoSEQ multiplex PCR; TCRdb's version includes in-frame clones alone and lacks a portion of them. The table includes 120,000 or so clones, 69% detected once. The specimen sequenced was peripheral blood. The receptors shown here come from a woman between 65 and 79 years old with acute or convalescent COVID-19.

The V and J genes are TRBV5-6 and TRBJ1-6; perhaps TRBD1 as D (6 bases). CDR1 is SGHDT and CDR2 is YYEEEE in the germline V gene. CDR3 length equals 14 residues. Trimming pared 1 base from V and 13 bases from J, leaving 15 bases between. The CDR3 sequence is CASSLRQVAIPLHF. The CDR3 nucleotides read TGTGCCAGCAGCTTGAGACAGGTGGCAATTCCCCTCCACTTT.

The chain is built from TRBV4-1 and TRBJ2-1, with TRBD2 identical over 9 bases. Germline V gene data show CDR1 as MGHRA and CDR2 as YSYEKL. With 4 bases clipped from V and 1 base from J, the junction kept 5 bases outside the gene matches. The CDR3 totals 16 residues. The chain's CDR3 is CASSRLLAGSYNEQFF. CDR3 bases: TGCGCCAGCAGCCGGTTACTAGCGGGTTCCTACAATGAGCAGTTCTTC.

This chain connects TRBV10-3 to TRBJ1-2; no definite D call. The CDR3 is 17 amino acids. Deletions cut 3 bases from V and 2 bases from J, with 19 bases between. Germline values: CDR1 ENHRY, CDR2 SYGVKD. Written as DNA, the CDR3 is TGTGCCATCAGTGAATTTGGGAGCAGTCGAAGGAACTATGGCTACACCTTC. Residues: CAISEFGSSRRNYGYTF.

The J gene is TRBJ2-1, the V gene TRBV2; D is ambiguous. Per the germline V gene, CDR1 is SNHLY and CDR2 is FYNNEI. CDR3 size: 12 residues. Trimming took 7 bases from V and 6 from J, leaving 10 bases between them. CDR3 amino acids: CASTLATNEQFF. The CDR3, as DNA: TGTGCCAGCACCTTAGCAACCAATGAGCAGTTCTTC.

The chain is built from TRBV2 and TRBJ1-3, with D uncertain. The CDR3 spans 15 residues. Trimming took 6 bases from V and 0 from J, leaving 12 bases between them. In germline, CDR1 is SNHLY, CDR2 FYNNEI. The CDR3, as DNA: TGTGCCAGCAGAAGACTGGTGACCTCTGGAAACACCATATATTTT. This codes for CASRRLVTSGNTIYF.

CDR3 DNA sequence: TGTGCCAGCAGCCTTGGACAGGGGAGAACTGAAGCTTTCTTT. Its protein is CASSLGQGRTEAFF. J is TRBJ1-1 and V is TRBV7-8; 9 bases are shared with TRBD1. The V and J ends lost 5 bases and 5 bases, in that order; junction bases with no gene match: 6. The CDR3 contains 14 residues. Germline V gives CDR1 SGHVS, CDR2 FQNEAQ.

The chain links TRBV19 to TRBJ1-1; TRBD1 is a possible D gene (5 bases). The V gene lost 7 bases and the J gene lost 2 bases, with 17 bases spanning the gap. The CDR3 has 15 residues. Germline V gives CDR1 LNHDA, CDR2 SQIVND (reference sequence). CDR3 coding DNA: TGTGCCAGTATGGGTTCCAGGGTCTTAAACACTGAAGCTTTCTTT. Protein sequence: CASMGSRVLNTEAFF.

The V call is TRBV7-9, the J call TRBJ1-2; 9 positions match TRBD1. Germline CDR1 and CDR2: SEHNR and FQNEAQ (reference sequence). J was trimmed by 3 bases and V by 5 bases; bases with no gene match: 10. The CDR3 extends over 16 amino acids. The DNA of the CDR3 is TGTGCCAGCAGCCCTTACACAGGGGGCTCGTACTATGGCTACACCTTC. This translates into CASSPYTGGSYYGYTF.

The rearrangement links TRBV19 to TRBJ2-7, with D perhaps matching TRBD1 (5 bases). Looked up from germline, CDR1 is LNHDA and CDR2 is SQIVND (reference sequence). The ends were cut back, 6 bases at V and 3 bases at J, with 18 bases in the middle. The CDR3 has 15 residues. The CDR3 loop is CASSQGASTHYEQYF. The CDR3 nucleotides read TGTGCCAGTAGCCAAGGGGCCTCCACCCACTACGAGCAGTACTTC.

The V gene is TRBV7-8, the J gene TRBJ2-7, with unresolved D. In germline, CDR1 is SGHVS, CDR2 FQNEAQ. Trimming took off 5 bases at V and 0 bases at J, with 14 bases between the two ends. This CDR3 comprises 15 residues. The CDR3 is CASSPDRVSSYEQYF. CDR3 DNA: TGTGCCAGCAGCCCTGACCGGGTAAGCTCCTACGAGCAGTACTTC.

This chain connects TRBV10-2 to TRBJ1-3; tentatively, D is TRBD1 (5 bases). The germline V gene has CDR1 WSHSY and CDR2 SAAADI. Trimming stripped 6 bases from V and 2 bases from J, with 14 bases between. CDR3 length: 15 residues. In nucleotides, the CDR3 is TGCGCCAGCAGCACCCAGGGTGGGCCTGGAAACACCATATATTTT. It specifies CASSTQGGPGNTIYF.

This chain links TRBV9 with TRBJ2-5; 8 bases are shared with TRBD2. V lost 3 bases, J lost 1 base, and 5 bases stayed unmatched. CDR3 size: 15 residues. From germline, CDR1 is SGDLS and CDR2 YYNGEE. CDR3 nucleotides: TGTGCCAGCAGCGCTGGCGGGGGGTTCCAAGAGACCCAGTACTTC. It specifies CASSAGGGFQETQYF. Complete variable domain (other parts from reference TRBV9 and TRBJ2-5): DSGVTQTPKHLITATGQRVTLRCSPRSGDLSVYWYQQSLDQGLQFLIQYYNGEERAKGNILERFSAQQFPDLHSELNLSSLELGDSALYFCASSAGGGFQETQYFGPGTRLLVL.

This clone was observed many times. V and J are TRBV18 and TRBJ2-2, with 11 bases that match TRBD2. The ends lost 8 bases at V and 1 base at J; junction bases unmatched: 6. The CDR3 is 16 residues long. Germline CDR1 and CDR2: KGHSH and LQKENI. The DNA for the CDR3 is TGTGCCAGCGGGAGACTAGCGGGGAAGAACACCGGGGAGCTGTTTTTT. Translation gives CASGRLAGKNTGELFF.

This chain joins TRBV19 and TRBJ1-4; no reliable D call. Trimming removed 0 bases at V and 13 bases at J, with 15 bases between. CDR3 length: 14 residues. Germline V gene data show CDR1 as LNHDA and CDR2 as SQIVND (reference sequence). The DNA of the CDR3 is TGTGCCAGTAGTATAGATCGCGGCCTCGTTGGACTGTTTTTT. It yields the protein CASSIDRGLVGLFF.

The rearrangement joins TRBV18 to TRBJ2-7; 7 bases are a match to TRBD2. Germline V gene sequence: CDR1 KGHSH, CDR2 LQKENI. This CDR3 comprises 14 residues. J lost 2 bases, V lost 6 bases, and 7 bases had no gene match. In nucleotides, the CDR3 is TGTGCCAGCTCTTCGGGGGGATCCACCTACGAGCAGTACTTC. Its protein product is CASSSGGSTYEQYF.

V usage is TRBV11-2 and J usage is TRBJ2-1, with TRBD2 matching over 11 bases. V lost 2 bases and J lost 12; bases outside the gene matches: 6. The CDR3 sequence is 14 residues long. CDR1 is SGHAT, CDR2 FQNNGV, per germline. The CDR3 coding sequence is TGTGCCAGCAGCTTAACACTAGCGGGAGTGAGGCAGTTCTTC. Translating gives CASSLTLAGVRQFF.

As DNA, the CDR3 is TGTGCCAGCAGCTTAGGGACAGGGGGCGAGGATGAGCAGTTCTTC. The encoded protein is CASSLGTGGEDEQFF. This chain uses TRBV5-8 with TRBJ2-1, with 12 bases that match TRBD1. Germline V gene lookup returns CDR1 SGHTS and CDR2 YDEGEE. The CDR3 is made up of 15 amino acids. Trimming at V came to 2 bases and at J to 8 bases, leaving 5 bases not matched to a gene.